This TCR beta chain derives from a study of T cell responses to AZD1222 COVID-19 vaccine. In regard to this clone: Its antigen is unidentified.

The CDR3 loop spans 14 amino acids. CDR1 SGHTA and CDR2 FQGNSA come from the germline V gene. Trimming at V came to 7 bases and at J to 4 bases, leaving 9 bases not matched to a gene. Libraries were prepared by immunoSEQ multiplex PCR; TCRdb keeps only in-frame clonotypes and omits some of them. Among 250,000 to 300,000 clones listed, approximately 94% were seen once. Investigators merged groups given second doses at roughly 4 or roughly 12 weeks. General observations from the study: Among vaccine-associated CD4 TCRs, coverage spanned spike, with dominance at 160-218 and 743-854. Possibly, clonal diversity was underestimated; donors were largely white British and included more females.

The specimen was peripheral blood, collected 28 days after the second AZD1222 dose. The gene calls are TRBV7-2 and TRBJ2-5; 7 nucleotides align to TRBD1. This TCR was recovered from an adult who received the AZD1222 COVID-19 vaccine. CDR3 nucleotides: TGTGCCAGCACTCCACAGGGGTTTGCAGAGACCCAGTACTTC. It yields the protein CASTPQGFAETQYF.